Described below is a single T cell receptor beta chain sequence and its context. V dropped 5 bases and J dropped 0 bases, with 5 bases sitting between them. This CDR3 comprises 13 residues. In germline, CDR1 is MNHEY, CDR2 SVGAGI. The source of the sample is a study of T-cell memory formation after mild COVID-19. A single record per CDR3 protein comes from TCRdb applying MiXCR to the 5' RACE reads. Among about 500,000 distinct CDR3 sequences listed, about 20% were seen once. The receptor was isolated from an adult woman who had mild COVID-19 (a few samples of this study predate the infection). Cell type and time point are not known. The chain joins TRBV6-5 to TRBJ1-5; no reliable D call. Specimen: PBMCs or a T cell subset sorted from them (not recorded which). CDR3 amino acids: CASSIFSNQPQHF. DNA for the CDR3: TGTGCCAGCAGTATCTTTAGCAATCAGCCCCAGCATTTT.